This T cell receptor (beta chain) was captured in a study of T cells after yellow fever vaccination. Study overall: SMART-Seq v4 Ultra Low Input prepared libraries from low-cell fractions. Notes on the study in general: Most primary-vaccination clones reappeared after the booster (approximately 96% CD4, roughly 88% CD8).

As concerns this clonotype: Its antigen remains unknown.

The germline V gene encodes CDR1 MNHNY and CDR2 SVGAGI (reference sequence). This CDR3 is 17 amino acids long. Losses at the gene ends were 8 bases for V and 11 bases for J; bases not matched to a gene: 22. UMIs and a universal primer site were added when TCR cDNA was made by 5'RACE template switching. TCRdb redid the calling of the 5' RACE reads with MiXCR, one entry per CDR3 protein. The table shows hundreds of thousands of distinct CDR3 sequences, with 9.5% to 15% occurring only once. The receptor comes from a man between 18 and 35 years old who received the YFV17D yellow fever vaccine. V and J are TRBV6-6 and TRBJ1-5; 9 bases match TRBD1. Here the sequenced sample was CD4+ T cells sorted from PBMCs, taken 15 days after the yellow fever booster vaccination. CDR3 region: CASQLARTGAPSMSQHF. The CDR3 DNA is TGTGCCAGCCAGTTAGCTCGGACAGGGGCTCCTTCGATGTCCCAGCATTTT.